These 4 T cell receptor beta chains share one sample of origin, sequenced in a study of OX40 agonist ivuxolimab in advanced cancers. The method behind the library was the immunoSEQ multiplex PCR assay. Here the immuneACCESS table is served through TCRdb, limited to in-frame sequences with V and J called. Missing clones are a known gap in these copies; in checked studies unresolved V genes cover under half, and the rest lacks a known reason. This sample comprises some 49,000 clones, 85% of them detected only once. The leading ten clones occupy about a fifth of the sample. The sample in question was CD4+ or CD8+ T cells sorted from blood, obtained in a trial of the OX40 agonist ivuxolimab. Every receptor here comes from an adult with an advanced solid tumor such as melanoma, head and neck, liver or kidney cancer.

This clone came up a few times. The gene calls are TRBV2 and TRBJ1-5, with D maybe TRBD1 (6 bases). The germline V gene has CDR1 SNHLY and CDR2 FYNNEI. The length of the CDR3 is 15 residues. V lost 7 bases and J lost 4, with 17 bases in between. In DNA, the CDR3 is TGTGCCAGCACCCCTGCGGACAGCCTAAATCAGCCCCAGCATTTT. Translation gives CASTPADSLNQPQHF.

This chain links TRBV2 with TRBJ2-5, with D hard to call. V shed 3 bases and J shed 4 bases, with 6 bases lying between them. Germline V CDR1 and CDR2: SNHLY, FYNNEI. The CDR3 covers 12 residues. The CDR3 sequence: CASSDIGETQYF. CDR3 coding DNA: TGTGCCAGCAGTGATATTGGAGAGACCCAGTACTTC.

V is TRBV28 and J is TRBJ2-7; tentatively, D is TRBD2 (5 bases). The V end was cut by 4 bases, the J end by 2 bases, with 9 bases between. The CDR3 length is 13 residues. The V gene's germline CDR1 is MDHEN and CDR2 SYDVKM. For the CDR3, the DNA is TGTGCCAGCAGTTCGGGAAGACCCTACGAGCAGTACGTC. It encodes CASSSGRPYEQYV.

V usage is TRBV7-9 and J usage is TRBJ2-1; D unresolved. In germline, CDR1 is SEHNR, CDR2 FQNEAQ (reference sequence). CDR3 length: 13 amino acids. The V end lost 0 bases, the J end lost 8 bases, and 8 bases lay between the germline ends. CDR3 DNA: TGTGCCAGCAGCTTAGCCCACCTATATGAGCAGTTCTTC. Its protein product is CASSLAHLYEQFF.